The clone carrying this T cell receptor (beta chain) was picked up a small number of times. The sample originates from a study of blood T cells in healthy people across ages. Trimming took 7 bases from V and 2 from J, leaving 14 bases between them. The CDR3 is 14 amino acids. From germline, CDR1 is MNHEY and CDR2 SVGEGT. A second PCR, run for about 7 to 12 cycles, used a sample-barcoded 5' primer plus a J-beta primer mix. The template-switch adaptor was a 5' adaptor with 12 random nucleotides. It tagged each cDNA molecule. From each sample, at least 2.5 million paired-end reads containing CDR3 were obtained. Using its own MiXCR run on the 5' RACE reads, TCRdb lists one record per CDR3 protein. This table has 800,000 to 950,000 distinct CDR3 sequences, under 40% appearing once.

The chain recombines TRBV6-2 or TRBV6-3 with TRBJ2-5; possible D gene TRBD2, 5 bases. Sequenced: blood. The receptor's source is a man aged 18 to 35 in good health. The CDR3 bases are TGTGCCAGCACTCCGGGTTCGGGACAAGAGACCCAGTACTTC. Protein product: CASTPGSGQETQYF.